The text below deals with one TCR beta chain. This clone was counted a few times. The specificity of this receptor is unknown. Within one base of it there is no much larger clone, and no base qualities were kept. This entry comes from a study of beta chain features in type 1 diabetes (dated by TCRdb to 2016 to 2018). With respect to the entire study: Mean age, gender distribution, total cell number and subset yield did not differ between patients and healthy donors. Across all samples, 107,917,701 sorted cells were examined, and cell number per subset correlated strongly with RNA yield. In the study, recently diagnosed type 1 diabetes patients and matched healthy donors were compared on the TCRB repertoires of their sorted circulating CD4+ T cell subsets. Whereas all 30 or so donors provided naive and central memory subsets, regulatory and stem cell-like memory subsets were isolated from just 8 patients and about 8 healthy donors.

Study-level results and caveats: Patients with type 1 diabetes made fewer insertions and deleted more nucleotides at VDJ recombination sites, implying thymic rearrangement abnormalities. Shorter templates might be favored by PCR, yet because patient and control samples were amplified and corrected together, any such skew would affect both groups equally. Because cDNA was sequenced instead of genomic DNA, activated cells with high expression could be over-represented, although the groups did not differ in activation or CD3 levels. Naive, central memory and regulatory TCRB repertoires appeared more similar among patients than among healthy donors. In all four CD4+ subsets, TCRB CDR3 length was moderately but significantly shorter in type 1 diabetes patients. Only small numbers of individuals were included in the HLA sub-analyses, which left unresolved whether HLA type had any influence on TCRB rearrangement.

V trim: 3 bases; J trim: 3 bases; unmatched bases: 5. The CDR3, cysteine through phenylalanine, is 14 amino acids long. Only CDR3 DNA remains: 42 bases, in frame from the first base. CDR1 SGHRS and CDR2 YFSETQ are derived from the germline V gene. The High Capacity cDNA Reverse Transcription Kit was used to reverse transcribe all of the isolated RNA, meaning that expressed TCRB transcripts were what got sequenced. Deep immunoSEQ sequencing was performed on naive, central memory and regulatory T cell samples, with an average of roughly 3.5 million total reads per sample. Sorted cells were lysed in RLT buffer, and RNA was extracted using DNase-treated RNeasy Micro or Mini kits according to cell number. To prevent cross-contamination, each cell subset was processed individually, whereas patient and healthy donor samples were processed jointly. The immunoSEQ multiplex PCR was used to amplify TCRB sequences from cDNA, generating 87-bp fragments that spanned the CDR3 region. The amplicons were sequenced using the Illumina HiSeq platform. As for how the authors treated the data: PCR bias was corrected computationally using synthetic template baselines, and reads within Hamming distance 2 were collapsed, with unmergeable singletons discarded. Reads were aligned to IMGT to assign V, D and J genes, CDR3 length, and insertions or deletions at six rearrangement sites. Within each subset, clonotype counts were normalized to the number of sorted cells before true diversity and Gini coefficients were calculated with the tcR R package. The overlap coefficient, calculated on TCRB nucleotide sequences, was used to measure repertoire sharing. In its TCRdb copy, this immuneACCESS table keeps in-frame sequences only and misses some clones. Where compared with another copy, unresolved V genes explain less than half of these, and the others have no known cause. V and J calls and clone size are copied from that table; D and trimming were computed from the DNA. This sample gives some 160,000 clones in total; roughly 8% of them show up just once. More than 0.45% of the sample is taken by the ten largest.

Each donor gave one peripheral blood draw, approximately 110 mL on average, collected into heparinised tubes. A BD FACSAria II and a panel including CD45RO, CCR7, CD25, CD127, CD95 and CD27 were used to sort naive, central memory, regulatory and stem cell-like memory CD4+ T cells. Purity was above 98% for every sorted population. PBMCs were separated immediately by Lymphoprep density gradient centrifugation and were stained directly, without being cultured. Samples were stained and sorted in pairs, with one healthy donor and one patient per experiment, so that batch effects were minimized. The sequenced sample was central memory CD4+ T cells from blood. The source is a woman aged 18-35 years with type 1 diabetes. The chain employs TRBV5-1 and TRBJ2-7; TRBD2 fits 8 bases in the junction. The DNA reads TGCGCCAGCAGCTGGGTTACTAGCGGCTACGAGCAGTACTTC. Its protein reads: CASSWVTSGYEQYF.